This TCR beta chain derives from a study of type 1 regulatory T cells. Turning to the study itself: An in vitro protocol generated T-allo10, a Tr1-enriched, alloantigen-specific CD4 T cell product.

In TCRdb, the reads were re-called with MiXCR into one record per CDR3 protein. The table includes 80,000 to 100,000 distinct CDR3 sequences, roughly 28% detected once. V lost 0 bases, J lost 5 bases, and 8 bases stayed unmatched. The CDR3 covers 16 residues. Germline CDR1 reads MNHEY; CDR2 reads SVGEGT. On this clonotype itself: The conserved phenylalanine or tryptophan is not found at the CDR3 terminus, so this likely reflects a read error.

The J gene is TRBJ2-5, the V gene TRBV6-2 or TRBV6-3; 8 bases match TRBD2. Sequenced input: CD4+ T cells, either the whole sample or a sorted fraction (not recorded which). This TCR was recovered from a human donor in good health. The CDR3 loop is CASSYSPGAGDETQYL. DNA of the CDR3: TGTGCCAGCAGTTACTCGCCGGGAGCGGGAGACGAGACCCAGTACCTC.